Listed here is a single TCR beta chain. This entry comes from a study of blood T cell repertoires in COVID-19. Study summary: PBMCs, B-cell-depleted T cells, or T cells were the source of the cDNA or gDNA that made up the material.

Produced via immunoSEQ multiplex PCR; TCRdb's table is partial and in-frame only. The repertoire holds about 110,000 clones, with approximately 83% as singletons. Input material: peripheral blood. The origin of this receptor is a woman between 65 and 79 years old with acute or convalescent COVID-19.

In DNA form, the CDR3 reads TGCGCCAGCAGCCCGCAGGGGACCGGGGAGCTGTTTTTT. Translated, it gives CASSPQGTGELFF. The chain employs TRBV5-1 and TRBJ2-2; D possibly corresponds to TRBD1 (6 bases). Germline V CDR1 and CDR2: SGHRS, YFSETQ. The CDR3 is 13 amino acids. The ends were cut back, 4 bases at V and 5 bases at J, with 9 bases in the middle.